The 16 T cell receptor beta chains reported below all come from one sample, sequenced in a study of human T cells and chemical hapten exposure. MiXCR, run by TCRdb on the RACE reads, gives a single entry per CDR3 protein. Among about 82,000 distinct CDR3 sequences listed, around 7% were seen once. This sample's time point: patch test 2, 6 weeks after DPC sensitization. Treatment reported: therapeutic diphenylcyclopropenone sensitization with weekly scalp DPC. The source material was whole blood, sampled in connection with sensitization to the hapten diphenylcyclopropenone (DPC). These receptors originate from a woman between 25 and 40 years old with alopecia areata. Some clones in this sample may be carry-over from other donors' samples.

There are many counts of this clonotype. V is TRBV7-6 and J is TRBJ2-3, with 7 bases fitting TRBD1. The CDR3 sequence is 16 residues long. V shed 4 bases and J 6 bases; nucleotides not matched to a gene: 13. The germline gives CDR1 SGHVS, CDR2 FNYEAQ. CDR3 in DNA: TGTGCCAGCAGCTCTGGGGCAGGGGGACCGTGGGATACGCAGTATTTT. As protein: CASSSGAGGPWDTQYF. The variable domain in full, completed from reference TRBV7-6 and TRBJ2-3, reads GAGVSQSPRYKVTKRGQDVALRCDPISGHVSLYWYRQALGQGPEFLTYFNYEAQQDKSGLPNDRFSAERPEGSISTLTIQRTEQRDSAMYRCASSSGAGGPWDTQYFGPGTRLTVL.

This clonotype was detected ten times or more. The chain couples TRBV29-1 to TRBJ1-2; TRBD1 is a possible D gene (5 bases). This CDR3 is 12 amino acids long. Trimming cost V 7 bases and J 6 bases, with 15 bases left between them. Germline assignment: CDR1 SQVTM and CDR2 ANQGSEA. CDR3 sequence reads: CSGVLQGDGYTF. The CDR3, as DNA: TGCAGCGGGGTACTGCAGGGAGATGGCTACACCTTC.

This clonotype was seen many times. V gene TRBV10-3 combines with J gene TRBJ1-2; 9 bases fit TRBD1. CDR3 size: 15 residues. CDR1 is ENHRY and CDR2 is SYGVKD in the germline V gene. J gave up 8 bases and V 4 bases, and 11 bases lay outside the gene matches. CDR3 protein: CAISVETGGKGGYTF. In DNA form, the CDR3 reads TGTGCCATCAGTGTGGAGACAGGGGGGAAAGGCGGCTACACCTTC.

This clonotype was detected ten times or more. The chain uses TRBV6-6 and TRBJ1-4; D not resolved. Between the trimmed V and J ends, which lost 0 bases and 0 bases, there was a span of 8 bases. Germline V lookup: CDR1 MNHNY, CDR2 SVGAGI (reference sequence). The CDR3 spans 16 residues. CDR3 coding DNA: TGTGCCAGCAGTTACTCGTACGGTGCAACTAATGAAAAACTGTTTTTT. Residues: CASSYSYGATNEKLFF.

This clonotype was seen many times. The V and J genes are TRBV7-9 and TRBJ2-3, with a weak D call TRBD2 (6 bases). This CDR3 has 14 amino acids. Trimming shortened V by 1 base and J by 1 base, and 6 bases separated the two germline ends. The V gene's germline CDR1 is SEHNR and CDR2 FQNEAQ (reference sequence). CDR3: CASSLVAGTDTQYF. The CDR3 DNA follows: TGTGCCAGCAGCTTAGTAGCGGGCACAGATACGCAGTATTTT.

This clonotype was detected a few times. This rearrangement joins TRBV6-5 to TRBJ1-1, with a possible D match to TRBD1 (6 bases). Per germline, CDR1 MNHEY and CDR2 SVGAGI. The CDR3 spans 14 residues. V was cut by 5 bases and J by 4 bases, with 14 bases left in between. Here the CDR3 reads CASSRRGGGTEAFF. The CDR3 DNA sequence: TGTGCCAGCAGTCGTAGGGGGGGCGGCACTGAAGCTTTCTTT.

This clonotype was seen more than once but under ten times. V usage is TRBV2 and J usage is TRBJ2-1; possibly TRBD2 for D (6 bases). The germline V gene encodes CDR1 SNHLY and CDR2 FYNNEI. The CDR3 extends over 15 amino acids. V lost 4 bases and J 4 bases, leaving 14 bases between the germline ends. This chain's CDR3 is CASSGRRVRYNEQFF. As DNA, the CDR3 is TGTGCCAGCAGTGGTCGGAGGGTAAGGTACAATGAGCAGTTCTTC.

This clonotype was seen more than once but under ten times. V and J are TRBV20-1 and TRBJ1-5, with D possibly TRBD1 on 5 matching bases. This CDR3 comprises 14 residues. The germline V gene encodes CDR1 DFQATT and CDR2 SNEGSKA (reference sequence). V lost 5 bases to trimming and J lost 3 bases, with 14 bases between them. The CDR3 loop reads CSASQVAANQPQHF. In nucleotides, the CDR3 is TGCAGTGCTTCACAGGTTGCCGCCAATCAGCCCCAGCATTTT.

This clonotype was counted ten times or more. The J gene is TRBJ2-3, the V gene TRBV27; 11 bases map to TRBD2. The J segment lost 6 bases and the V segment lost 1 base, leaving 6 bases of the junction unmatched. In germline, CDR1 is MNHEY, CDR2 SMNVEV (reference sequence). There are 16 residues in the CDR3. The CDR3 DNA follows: TGTGCCAGCAGTTTATATGTAGCGGGGGGGCCCGATACGCAGTATTTT. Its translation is CASSLYVAGGPDTQYF.

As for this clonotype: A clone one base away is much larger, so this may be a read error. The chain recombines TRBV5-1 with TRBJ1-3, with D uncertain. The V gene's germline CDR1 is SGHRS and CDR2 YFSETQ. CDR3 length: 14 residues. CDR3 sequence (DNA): TGCGTCAGCAGCTTGGAAGGTCAGGTGGACACCATATATTTT. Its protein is CVSSLEGQVDTIYF.

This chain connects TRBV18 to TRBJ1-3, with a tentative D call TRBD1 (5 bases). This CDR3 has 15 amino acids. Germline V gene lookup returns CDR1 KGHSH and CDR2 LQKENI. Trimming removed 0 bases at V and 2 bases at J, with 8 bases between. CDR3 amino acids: CASSPPEGTGNTIYF. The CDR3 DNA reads TGTGCCAGCTCACCACCGGAGGGGACTGGAAACACCATATATTTT.

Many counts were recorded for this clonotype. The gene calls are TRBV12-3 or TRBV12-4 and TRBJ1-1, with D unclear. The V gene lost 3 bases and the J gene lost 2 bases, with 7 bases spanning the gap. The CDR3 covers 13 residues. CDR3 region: CASSLSYNTEAFF. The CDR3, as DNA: TGTGCCAGCAGTTTGTCATACAACACTGAAGCTTTCTTT.

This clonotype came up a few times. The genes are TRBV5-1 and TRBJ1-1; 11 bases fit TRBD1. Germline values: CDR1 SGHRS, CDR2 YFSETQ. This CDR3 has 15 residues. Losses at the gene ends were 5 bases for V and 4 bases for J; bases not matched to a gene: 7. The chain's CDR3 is CASSHYGTGGTEAFF. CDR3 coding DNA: TGCGCCAGCAGTCATTACGGGACAGGGGGCACTGAAGCTTTCTTT.

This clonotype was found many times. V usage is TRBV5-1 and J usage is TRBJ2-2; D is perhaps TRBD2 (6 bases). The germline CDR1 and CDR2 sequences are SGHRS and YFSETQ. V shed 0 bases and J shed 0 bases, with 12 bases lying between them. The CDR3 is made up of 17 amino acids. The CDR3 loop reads CASSLAYGTSNTGELFF. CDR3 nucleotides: TGCGCCAGCAGCTTGGCCTATGGGACTTCGAACACCGGGGAGCTGTTTTTT.

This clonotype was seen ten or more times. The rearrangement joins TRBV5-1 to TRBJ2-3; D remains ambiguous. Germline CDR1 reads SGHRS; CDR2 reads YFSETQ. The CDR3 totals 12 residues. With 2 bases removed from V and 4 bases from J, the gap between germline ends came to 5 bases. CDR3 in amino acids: CASSLRADTQYF. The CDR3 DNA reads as TGCGCCAGCAGCTTACGGGCAGATACGCAGTATTTT.

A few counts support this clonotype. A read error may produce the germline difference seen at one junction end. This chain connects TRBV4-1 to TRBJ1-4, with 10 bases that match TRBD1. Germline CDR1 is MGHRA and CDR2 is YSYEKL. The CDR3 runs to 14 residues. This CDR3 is CASSKDRGREKLFF. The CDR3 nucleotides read TGCGCCAGCAGCAAAGACAGGGGGCGAGAAAAACTGTTTTTT.